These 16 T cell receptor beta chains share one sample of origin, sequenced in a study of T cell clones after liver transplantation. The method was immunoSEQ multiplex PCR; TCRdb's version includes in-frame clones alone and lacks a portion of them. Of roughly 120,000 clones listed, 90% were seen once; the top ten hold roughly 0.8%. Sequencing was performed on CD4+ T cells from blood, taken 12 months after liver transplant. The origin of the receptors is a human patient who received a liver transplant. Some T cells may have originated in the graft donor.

CDR3 in DNA: TGTGCCAGCAGCGGACAGGGCGACACTGAAGCTTTCTTT. Its protein is CASSGQGDTEAFF. The chain carries TRBV25-1 and TRBJ1-1, with 8 bases that match TRBD1. This CDR3 comprises 13 residues. Germline CDR1 reads MGHDK; CDR2 reads SYGVNS. The junction had 3 bases not matched to a gene; V was cut back by 6 bases and J by 3 bases.

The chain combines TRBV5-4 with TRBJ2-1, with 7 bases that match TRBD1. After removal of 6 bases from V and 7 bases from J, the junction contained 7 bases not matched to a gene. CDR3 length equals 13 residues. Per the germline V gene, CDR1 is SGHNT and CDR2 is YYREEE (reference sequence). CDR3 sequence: CASKNRGDNEQFF. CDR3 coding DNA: TGTGCCAGCAAGAACAGGGGTGATAATGAGCAGTTCTTC.

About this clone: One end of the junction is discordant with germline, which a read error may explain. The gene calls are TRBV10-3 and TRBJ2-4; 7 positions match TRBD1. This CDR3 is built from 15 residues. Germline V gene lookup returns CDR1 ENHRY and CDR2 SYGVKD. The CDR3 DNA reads TGTGCCATCAGTGCCTCCGGGACAGCCGAAAACATTCAGTACTTC. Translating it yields CAISASGTAENIQYF.

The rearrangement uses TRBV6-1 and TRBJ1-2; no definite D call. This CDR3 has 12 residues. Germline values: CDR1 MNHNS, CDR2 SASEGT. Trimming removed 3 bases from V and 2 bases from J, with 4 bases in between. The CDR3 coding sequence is TGTGCCAGCAGTGATTTGAACTATGGCTACACCTTC. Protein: CASSDLNYGYTF.

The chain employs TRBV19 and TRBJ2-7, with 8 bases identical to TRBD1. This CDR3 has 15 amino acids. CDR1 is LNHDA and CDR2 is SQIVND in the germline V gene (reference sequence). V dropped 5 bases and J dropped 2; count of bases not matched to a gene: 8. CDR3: CASSSQETGAYEQYF. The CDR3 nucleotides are TGTGCCAGTAGTTCGCAGGAGACAGGGGCCTACGAGCAGTACTTC.

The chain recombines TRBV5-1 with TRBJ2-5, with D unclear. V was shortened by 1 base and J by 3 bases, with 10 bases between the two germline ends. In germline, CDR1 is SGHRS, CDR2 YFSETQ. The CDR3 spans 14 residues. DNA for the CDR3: TGCGCCAGCAGCTTGATCCCGGATAAAGAGACCCAGTACTTC. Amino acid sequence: CASSLIPDKETQYF.

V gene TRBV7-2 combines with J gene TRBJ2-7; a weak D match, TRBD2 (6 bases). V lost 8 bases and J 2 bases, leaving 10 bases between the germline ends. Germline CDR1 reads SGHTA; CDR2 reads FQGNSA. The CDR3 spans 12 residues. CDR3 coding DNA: TGTGCCAGCGGTAGCGGCACCTACGAGCAGTACTTC. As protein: CASGSGTYEQYF.

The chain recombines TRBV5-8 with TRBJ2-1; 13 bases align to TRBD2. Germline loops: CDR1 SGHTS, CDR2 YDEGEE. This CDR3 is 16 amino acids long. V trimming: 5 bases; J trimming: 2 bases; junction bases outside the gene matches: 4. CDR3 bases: TGTGCCAGCAGGGGGGGACTAGCGGGGACCTACAATGAGCAGTTCTTC. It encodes CASRGGLAGTYNEQFF.

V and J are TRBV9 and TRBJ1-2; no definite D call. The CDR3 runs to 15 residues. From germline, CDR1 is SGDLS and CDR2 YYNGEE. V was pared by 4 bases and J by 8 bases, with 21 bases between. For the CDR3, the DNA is TGTGCCAGCAGCCCCCGGGGTTCAGTTGGATCCGGCTACACCTTC. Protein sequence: CASSPRGSVGSGYTF. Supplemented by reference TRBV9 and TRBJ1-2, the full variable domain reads DSGVTQTPKHLITATGQRVTLRCSPRSGDLSVYWYQQSLDQGLQFLIQYYNGEERAKGNILERFSAQQFPDLHSELNLSSLELGDSALYFCASSPRGSVGSGYTFGSGTRLTVV.

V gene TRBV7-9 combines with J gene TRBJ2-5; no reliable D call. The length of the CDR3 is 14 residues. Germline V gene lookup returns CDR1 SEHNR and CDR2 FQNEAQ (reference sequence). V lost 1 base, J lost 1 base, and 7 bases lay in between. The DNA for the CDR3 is TGTGCCAGCAGCTTAGTCTCAGTCCAAGAGACCCAGTACTTC. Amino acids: CASSLVSVQETQYF.

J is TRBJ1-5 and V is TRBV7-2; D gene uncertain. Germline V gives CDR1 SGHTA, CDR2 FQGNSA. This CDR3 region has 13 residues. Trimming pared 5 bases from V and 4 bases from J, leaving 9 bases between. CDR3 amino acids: CASSLERNQPQHF. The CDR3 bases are TGTGCCAGCAGCCTTGAGCGTAATCAGCCCCAGCATTTT.

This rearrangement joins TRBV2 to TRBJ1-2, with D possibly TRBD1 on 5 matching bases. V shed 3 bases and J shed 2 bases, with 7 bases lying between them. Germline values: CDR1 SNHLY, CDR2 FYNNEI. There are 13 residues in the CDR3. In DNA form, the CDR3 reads TGTGCCAGCAGTGATGGGGGGAACTATGGCTACACCTTC. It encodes CASSDGGNYGYTF.

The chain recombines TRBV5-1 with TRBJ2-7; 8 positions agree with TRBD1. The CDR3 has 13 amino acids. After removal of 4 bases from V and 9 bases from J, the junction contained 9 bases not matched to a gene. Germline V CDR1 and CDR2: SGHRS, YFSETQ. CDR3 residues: CASSKGQETMQYF. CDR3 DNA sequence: TGCGCCAGCAGCAAGGGACAGGAAACTATGCAGTACTTC. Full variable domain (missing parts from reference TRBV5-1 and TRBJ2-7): KAGVTQTPRYLIKTRGQQVTLSCSPISGHRSVSWYQQTPGQGLQFLFEYFSETQRNKGNFPGRFSGRQFSNSRSEMNVSTLELGDSALYLCASSKGQETMQYFGPGTRLTVT.

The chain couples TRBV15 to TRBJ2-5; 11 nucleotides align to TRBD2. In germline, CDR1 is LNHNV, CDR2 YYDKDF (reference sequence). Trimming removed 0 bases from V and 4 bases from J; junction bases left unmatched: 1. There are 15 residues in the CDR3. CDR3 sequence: CATSREGLAGETQYF. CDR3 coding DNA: TGTGCCACCAGCAGAGAAGGACTAGCGGGAGAGACCCAGTACTTC. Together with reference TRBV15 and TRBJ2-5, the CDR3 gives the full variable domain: DAMVIQNPRYQVTQFGKPVTLSCSQTLNHNVMYWYQQKSSQAPKLLFHYYDKDFNNEADTPDNFQSRRPNTSFCFLDIRSPGLGDTAMYLCATSREGLAGETQYFGPGTRLLVL.

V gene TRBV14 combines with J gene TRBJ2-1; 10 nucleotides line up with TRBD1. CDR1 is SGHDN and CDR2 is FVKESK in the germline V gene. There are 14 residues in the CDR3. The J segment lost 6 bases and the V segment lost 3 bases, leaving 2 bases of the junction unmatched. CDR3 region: CASSQGDRGNEQFF. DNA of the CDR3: TGTGCCAGCAGCCAGGGGGACAGGGGCAATGAGCAGTTCTTC.

The CDR3 protein is CASSLATAGAGEQFF. In DNA, the CDR3 is TGTGCCAGCAGCTTAGCGACCGCGGGAGCGGGTGAGCAGTTCTTC. V and J are TRBV7-9 and TRBJ2-1; 7 bases align to TRBD2. Looked up from germline, CDR1 is SEHNR and CDR2 is FQNEAQ (reference sequence). This CDR3 comprises 15 residues. Trimming at V came to 0 bases and at J to 9 bases, leaving 8 bases not matched to a gene.